This T cell receptor beta chain stems from a study of cytomegalovirus exposure and HLA in healthy donors. Looked up from germline, CDR1 is SGHDT and CDR2 is YYEEEE. V dropped 5 bases and J dropped 4; count of bases not matched to a gene: 10. This CDR3 has 15 residues. Notes on this clone: The antigen is unknown.

General study points: The study put 150 or so TCR beta chains on its list as cytomegalovirus-associated.

The repertoire was sequenced with immunoSEQ multiplex PCR; TCRdb's copy has only in-frame clones and lacks some. Among 160,000 or so clones listed, 85% were seen once. The specimen was PBMCs. V is TRBV5-6 and J is TRBJ1-2, with 8 bases aligning to TRBD1. This receptor was identified in a man aged 30 to 45 in good health and CMV-seropositive. This CDR3 is CASRFQGARSYGYTF. The CDR3 DNA sequence: TGTGCCAGCAGGTTTCAGGGGGCGCGTAGCTATGGCTACACCTTC.